A selection of T cell receptor beta chains follows, all from one sample in a study of shared clonotypes between healthy human individuals. Method: immunoSEQ multiplex PCR; TCRdb's copy keeps in-frame clones and lacks some. The sample has 1.5 million to 1.9 million clones; nearly 99% are singletons. The sequencing input was naive CD4+ T cells sorted from blood. The receptors stem from a man aged 25-40 years in good health. The CDR3 runs from the conserved cysteine through the conserved F or W. A D gene is named only where the DNA matches it firmly. Expanded clones get a size class; other rows say once, few or many, or leave the size out.

clone size	V gene	D gene	J gene	CDR3 protein	CDR3 DNA
-	TRBV27	-	TRBJ2-2	CASSLSKGSGELFF	TGTGCCAGCAGTTTATCAAAGGGTTCCGGGGAGCTGTTTTTT
-	TRBV5-4	-	TRBJ1-1	CASSLDTLSGVGTEAFF	TGTGCCAGCAGCTTGGACACCCTTAGTGGGGTTGGCACTGAAGCTTTCTTT
-	TRBV6-6	-	TRBJ2-1	CASSYMAAASYNEQFF	TGTGCCAGCAGTTACATGGCGGCGGCATCCTACAATGAGCAGTTCTTC
-	TRBV28	-	TRBJ2-7	CASSRDTRSSYEQYF	TGTGCCAGCAGTCGCGACACAAGGAGCTCCTACGAGCAGTACTTC
-	TRBV7-2	TRBD2	TRBJ2-5	CASSLTGLVKETQYF	TGTGCCAGCAGCTTAACAGGACTAGTTAAGGAGACCCAGTACTTC
-	TRBV11-2	-	TRBJ2-5	CASSSTGLEETQYF	TGTGCCAGCAGCTCTACAGGGTTGGAAGAGACCCAGTACTTC
-	TRBV6-1	-	TRBJ1-1	CASSGWGMNTEAFF	TGTGCCAGCAGTGGGTGGGGGATGAACACTGAAGCTTTCTTT
once	TRBV29-1	-	TRBJ2-1	CSVDLIVDNEQFF	TGCAGCGTCGACCTCATTGTAGACAATGAGCAGTTCTTC
-	TRBV29-1	-	TRBJ2-1	CSVGGQGTYNEQFF	TGCAGCGTTGGCGGGCAGGGCACCTACAATGAGCAGTTCTTC
-	TRBV11-2	-	TRBJ2-2	CASSGRGDRPNTGELFF	TGTGCCAGCAGCGGGCGGGGTGACAGGCCCAACACCGGGGAGCTGTTTTTT
-	TRBV5-5	TRBD2	TRBJ2-1	CASSWTSSTSGRKYNEQFF	TGTGCCAGCAGCTGGACTTCTAGCACTAGCGGGAGGAAATACAATGAGCAGTTCTTC
once	TRBV7-3	TRBD1	TRBJ2-5	CASSHGQDRAETQYF	TGTGCCAGCAGCCACGGACAGGACAGGGCAGAGACCCAGTACTTC
once	TRBV10-3	-	TRBJ2-2	CAISENRVGTGELFF	TGTGCCATCAGTGAAAACAGGGTGGGAACCGGGGAGCTGTTTTTT